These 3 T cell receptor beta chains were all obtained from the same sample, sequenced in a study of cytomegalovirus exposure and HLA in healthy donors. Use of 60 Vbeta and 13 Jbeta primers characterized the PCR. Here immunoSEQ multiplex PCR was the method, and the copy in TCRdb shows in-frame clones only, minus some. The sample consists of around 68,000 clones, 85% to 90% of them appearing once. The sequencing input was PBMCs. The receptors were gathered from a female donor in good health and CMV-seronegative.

The CDR3 loop reads CATAKFGGDTEAFF. The CDR3 DNA reads as TGTGCCACGGCCAAGTTTGGGGGGGACACTGAAGCTTTCTTT. The J gene is TRBJ1-1, the V gene TRBV6-6, with D perhaps matching TRBD1 (5 bases). The CDR3 sequence is 14 residues long. Germline V gene sequence: CDR1 MNHNY, CDR2 SVGAGI (reference sequence). V gave up 10 bases and J gave up 3 bases, with 18 bases separating them.

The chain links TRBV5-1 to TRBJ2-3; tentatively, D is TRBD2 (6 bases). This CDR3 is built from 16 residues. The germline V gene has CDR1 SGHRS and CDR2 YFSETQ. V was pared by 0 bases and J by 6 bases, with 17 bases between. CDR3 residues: CASSLALTGGADTQYF. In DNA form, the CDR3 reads TGCGCCAGCAGCTTGGCTTTGACTGGCGGGGCTGATACGCAGTATTTT.

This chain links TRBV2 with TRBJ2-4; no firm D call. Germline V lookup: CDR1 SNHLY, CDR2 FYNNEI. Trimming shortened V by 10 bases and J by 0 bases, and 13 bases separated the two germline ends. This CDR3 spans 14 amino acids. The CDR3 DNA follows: TGTGCCACCGCGGAAGAAATAGCCAAAAACATTCAGTACTTC. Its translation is CATAEEIAKNIQYF. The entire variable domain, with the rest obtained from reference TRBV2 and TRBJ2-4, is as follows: EPEVTQTPSHQVTQMGQEVILRCVPISNHLYFYWYRQILGQKVEFLVSFYNNEISEKSEIFDDQFSVERPDGSNFTLKIRSTKLEDSAMYFCATAEEIAKNIQYFGAGTRLSVL.